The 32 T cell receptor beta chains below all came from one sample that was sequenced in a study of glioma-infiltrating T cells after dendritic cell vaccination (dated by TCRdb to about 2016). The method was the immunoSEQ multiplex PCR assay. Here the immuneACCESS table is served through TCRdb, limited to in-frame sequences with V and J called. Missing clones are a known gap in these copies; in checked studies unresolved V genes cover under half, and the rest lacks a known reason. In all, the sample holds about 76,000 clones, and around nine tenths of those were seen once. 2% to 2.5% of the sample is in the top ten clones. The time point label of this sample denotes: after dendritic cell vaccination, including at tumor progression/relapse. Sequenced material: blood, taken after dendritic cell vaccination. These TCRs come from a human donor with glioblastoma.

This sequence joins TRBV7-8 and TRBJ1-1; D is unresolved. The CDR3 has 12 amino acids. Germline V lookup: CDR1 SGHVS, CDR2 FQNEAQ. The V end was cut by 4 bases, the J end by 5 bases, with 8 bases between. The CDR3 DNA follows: TGTGCCAGCAGCTGGGAGCAAACTGAAGCTTTCTTT. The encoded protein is CASSWEQTEAFF.

The DNA for the CDR3 is TGTGCCACTCAGGGGAACAACGAGCAGTACTTC. Its protein is CATQGNNEQYF. The chain uses TRBV7-9 and TRBJ2-7, with D tentatively TRBD1 (6 bases). CDR1 and CDR2 from the germline V gene are SEHNR and FQNEAQ (reference sequence). CDR3 size: 11 residues. V shed 10 bases and J shed 5 bases, with 12 bases lying between them.

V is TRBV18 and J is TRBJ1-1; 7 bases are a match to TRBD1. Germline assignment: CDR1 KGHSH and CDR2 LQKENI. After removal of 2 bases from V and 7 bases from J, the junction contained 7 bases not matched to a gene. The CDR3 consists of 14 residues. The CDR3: CASSPIGQDYEAFF. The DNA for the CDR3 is TGTGCCAGCTCACCAATAGGACAGGACTATGAAGCTTTCTTT.

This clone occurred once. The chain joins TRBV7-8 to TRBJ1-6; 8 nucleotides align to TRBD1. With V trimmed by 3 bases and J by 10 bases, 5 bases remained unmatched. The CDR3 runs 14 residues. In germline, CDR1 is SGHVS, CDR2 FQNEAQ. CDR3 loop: CASSFGQGLSPLHF. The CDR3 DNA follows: TGTGCCAGCAGCTTTGGACAGGGTCTCTCACCCCTCCACTTT. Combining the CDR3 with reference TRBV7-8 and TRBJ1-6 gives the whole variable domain GAGVSQSPRYKVAKRGQDVALRCDPISGHVSLFWYQQALGQGPEFLTYFQNEAQLDKSGLPSDRFFAERPEGSVSTLKIQRTQQEDSAVYLCASSFGQGLSPLHFGNGTRLTVT.

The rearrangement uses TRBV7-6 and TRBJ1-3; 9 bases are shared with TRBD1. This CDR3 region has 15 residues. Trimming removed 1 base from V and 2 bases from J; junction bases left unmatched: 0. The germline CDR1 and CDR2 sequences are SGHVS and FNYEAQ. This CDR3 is CASSLDRGPGNTIYF. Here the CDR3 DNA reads TGTGCCAGCAGCTTAGACAGGGGGCCTGGAAACACCATATATTTT.

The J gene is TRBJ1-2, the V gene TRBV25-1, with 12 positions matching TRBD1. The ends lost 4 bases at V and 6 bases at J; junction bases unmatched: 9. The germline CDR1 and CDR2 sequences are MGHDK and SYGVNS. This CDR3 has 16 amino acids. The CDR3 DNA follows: TGTGCCAGCAGTGTGACTCCGGGACAGGGGGCGGATGGCTACACCTTC. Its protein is CASSVTPGQGADGYTF.

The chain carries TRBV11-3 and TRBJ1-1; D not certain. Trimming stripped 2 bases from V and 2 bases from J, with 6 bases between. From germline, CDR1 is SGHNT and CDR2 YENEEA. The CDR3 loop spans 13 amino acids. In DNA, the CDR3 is TGTGCCAGCAGCTTACAGGATAACACTGAAGCTTTCTTT. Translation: CASSLQDNTEAFF.

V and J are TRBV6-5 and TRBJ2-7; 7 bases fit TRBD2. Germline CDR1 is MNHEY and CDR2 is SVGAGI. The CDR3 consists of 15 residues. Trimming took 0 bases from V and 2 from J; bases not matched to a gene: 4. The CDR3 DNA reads TGTGCCAGCAGTTACTCGGGCGGGAGCGCCTACGAGCAGTACTTC. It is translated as CASSYSGGSAYEQYF.

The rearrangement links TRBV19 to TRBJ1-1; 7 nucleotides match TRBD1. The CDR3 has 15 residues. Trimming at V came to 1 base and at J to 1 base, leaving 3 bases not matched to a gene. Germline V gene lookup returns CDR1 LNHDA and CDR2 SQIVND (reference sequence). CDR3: CASSIVDRTNTEAFF. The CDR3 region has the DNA TGTGCCAGTAGTATAGTGGACAGGACGAACACTGAAGCTTTCTTT.

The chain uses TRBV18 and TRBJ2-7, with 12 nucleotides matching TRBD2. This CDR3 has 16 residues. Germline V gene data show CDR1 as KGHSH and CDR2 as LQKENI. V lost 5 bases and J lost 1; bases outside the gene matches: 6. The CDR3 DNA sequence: TGTGCCAGCTCATTACGGACTAGCGGGATTTCCTACGAGCAGTACTTC. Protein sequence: CASSLRTSGISYEQYF.

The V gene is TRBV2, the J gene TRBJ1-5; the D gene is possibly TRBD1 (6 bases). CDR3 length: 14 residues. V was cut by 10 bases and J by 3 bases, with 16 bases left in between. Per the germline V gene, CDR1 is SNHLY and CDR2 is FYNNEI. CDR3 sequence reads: CATAGQTTNQPQHF. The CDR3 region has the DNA TGTGCCACAGCGGGACAAACTACCAATCAGCCCCAGCATTTT. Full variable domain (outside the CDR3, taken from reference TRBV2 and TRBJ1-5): EPEVTQTPSHQVTQMGQEVILRCVPISNHLYFYWYRQILGQKVEFLVSFYNNEISEKSEIFDDQFSVERPDGSNFTLKIRSTKLEDSAMYFCATAGQTTNQPQHFGDGTRLSIL.

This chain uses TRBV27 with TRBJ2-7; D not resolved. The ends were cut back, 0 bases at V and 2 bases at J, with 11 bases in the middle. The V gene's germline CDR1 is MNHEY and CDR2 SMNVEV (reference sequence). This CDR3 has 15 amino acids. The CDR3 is CASSLSAGGPYEQYF. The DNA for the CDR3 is TGTGCCAGCAGTTTATCGGCAGGTGGGCCCTACGAGCAGTACTTC.

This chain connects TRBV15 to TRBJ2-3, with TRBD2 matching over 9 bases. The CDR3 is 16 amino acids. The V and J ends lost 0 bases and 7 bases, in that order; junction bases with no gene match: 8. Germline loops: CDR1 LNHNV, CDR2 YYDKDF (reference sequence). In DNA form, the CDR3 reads TGTGCCACCAGCAGAGAGGGACTAGCCGGCCCGAATACGCAGTATTTT. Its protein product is CATSREGLAGPNTQYF.

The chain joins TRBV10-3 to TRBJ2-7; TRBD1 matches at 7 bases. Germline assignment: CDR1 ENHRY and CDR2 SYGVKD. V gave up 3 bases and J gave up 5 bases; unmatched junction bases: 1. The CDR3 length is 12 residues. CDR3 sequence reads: CAISDRGNEQYF. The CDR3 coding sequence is TGTGCCATCAGTGACAGGGGGAACGAGCAGTACTTC.

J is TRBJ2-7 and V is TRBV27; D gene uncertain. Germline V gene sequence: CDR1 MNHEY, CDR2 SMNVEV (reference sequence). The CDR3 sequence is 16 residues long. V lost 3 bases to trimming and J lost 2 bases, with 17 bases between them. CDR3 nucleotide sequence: TGTGCCAGCAGTTTCAGCGTCGGAATACGAACCTACGAGCAGTACTTC. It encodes CASSFSVGIRTYEQYF.

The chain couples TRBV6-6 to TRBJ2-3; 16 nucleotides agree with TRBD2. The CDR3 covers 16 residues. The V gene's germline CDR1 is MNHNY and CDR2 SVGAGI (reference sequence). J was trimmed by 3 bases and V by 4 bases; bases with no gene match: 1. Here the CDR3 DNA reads TGTGCCAGCAGTTGGGGACTAGCGGGAGGGACAGATACGCAGTATTTT. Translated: CASSWGLAGGTDTQYF.

CDR3 residues: CSVRGLAVPRETQYF. CDR3 nucleotides: TGCAGCGTCCGCGGACTAGCGGTACCTCGGGAGACCCAGTACTTC. This sequence joins TRBV29-1 and TRBJ2-5; 10 positions match TRBD2. CDR1 and CDR2 from the germline V gene are SQVTM and ANQGSEA. The CDR3 loop spans 15 amino acids. The V gene end was trimmed by 6 bases and the J gene end by 5 bases; junction bases not matched to a gene: 12. The full variable domain, rest sourced from reference TRBV29-1 and TRBJ2-5, is SAVISQKPSRDICQRGTSLTIQCQVDSQVTMMFWYRQQPGQSLTLIATANQGSEATYESGFVIDKFPISRPNLTFSTLTVSNMSPEDSSIYLCSVRGLAVPRETQYFGPGTRLLVL.

The CDR3 coding sequence is TGTGCCAGCAGTCCCGGGACAGGATGGGGGAGAGGAGAAAAACTGTTTTTT. Protein: CASSPGTGWGRGEKLFF. The chain employs TRBV13 and TRBJ1-4; 8 nucleotides align to TRBD1. The CDR3 covers 17 residues. V gave up 6 bases and J gave up 8 bases; unmatched junction bases: 17. CDR1 is PRHDT and CDR2 is FYEKMQ in the germline V gene (reference sequence).

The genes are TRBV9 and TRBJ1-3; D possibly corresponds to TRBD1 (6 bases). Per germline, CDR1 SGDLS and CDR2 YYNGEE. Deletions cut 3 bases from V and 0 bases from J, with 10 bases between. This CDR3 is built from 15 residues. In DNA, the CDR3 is TGTGCCAGCAGCGGCGGGGGGCCCTCTGGAAACACCATATATTTT. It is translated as CASSGGGPSGNTIYF. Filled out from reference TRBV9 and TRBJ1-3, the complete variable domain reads DSGVTQTPKHLITATGQRVTLRCSPRSGDLSVYWYQQSLDQGLQFLIQYYNGEERAKGNILERFSAQQFPDLHSELNLSSLELGDSALYFCASSGGGPSGNTIYFGEGSWLTVV.

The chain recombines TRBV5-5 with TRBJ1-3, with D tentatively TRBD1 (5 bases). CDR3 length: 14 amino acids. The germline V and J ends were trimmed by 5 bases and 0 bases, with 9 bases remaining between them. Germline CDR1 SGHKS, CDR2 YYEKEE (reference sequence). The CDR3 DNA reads TGTGCCAGCAGGACAGAGTCCTCTGGAAACACCATATATTTT. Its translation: CASRTESSGNTIYF.

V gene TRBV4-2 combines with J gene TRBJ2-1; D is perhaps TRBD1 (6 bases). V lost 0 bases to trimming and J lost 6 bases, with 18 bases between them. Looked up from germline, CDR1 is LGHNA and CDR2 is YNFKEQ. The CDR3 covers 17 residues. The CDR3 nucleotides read TGTGCCAGCAGCCAAGATCTCACACTCAAAGGGGGCAATGAGCAGTTCTTC. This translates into CASSQDLTLKGGNEQFF.

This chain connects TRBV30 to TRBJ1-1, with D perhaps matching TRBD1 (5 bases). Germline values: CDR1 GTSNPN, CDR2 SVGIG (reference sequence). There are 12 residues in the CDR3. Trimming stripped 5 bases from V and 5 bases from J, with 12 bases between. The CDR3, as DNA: TGTGCCTGGGGTCCAGGGCTGACTGAAGCTTTCTTT. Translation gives CAWGPGLTEAFF.

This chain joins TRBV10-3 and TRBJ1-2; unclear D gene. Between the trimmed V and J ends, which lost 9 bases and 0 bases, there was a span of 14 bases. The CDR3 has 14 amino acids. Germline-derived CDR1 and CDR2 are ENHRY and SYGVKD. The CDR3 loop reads CAIRNTVANYGYTF. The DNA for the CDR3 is TGTGCCATTCGTAACACAGTAGCTAACTATGGCTACACCTTC.

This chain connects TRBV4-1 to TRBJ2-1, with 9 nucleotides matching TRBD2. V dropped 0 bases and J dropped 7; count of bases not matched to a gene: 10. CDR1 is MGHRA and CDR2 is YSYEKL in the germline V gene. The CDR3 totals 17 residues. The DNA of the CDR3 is TGCGCCAGCAGCCAAGAAGATACAGGACTAGCGTCAAATGAGCAGTTCTTC. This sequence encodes CASSQEDTGLASNEQFF.

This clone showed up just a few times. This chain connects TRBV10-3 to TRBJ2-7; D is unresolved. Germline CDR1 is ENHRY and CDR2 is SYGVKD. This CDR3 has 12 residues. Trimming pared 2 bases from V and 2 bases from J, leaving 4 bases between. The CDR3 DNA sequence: TGTGCCATCAGTGAGGAGGCCTACGAGCAGTACTTC. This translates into CAISEEAYEQYF.

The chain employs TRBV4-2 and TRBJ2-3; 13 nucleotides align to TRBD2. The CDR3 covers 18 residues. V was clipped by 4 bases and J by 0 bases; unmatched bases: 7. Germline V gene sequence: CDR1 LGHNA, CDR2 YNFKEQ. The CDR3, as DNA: TGTGCCAGCAGCCCTTGGACTAGCGGGGGCCCCAGCACAGATACGCAGTATTTT. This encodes CASSPWTSGGPSTDTQYF.

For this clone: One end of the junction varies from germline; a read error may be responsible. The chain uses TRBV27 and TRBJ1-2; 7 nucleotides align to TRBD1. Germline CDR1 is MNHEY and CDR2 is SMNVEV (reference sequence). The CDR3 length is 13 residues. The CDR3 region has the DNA TGTGCCAGCAGTTTAGTAACAGGGGAGGTCGTCGCCTTC. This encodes CASSLVTGEVVAF.

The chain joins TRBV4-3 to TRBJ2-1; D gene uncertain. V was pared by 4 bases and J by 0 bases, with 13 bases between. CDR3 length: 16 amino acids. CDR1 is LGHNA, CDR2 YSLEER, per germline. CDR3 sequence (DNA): TGCGCCAGCAGCCCCCTTACGGAGAGCTCCTACAATGAGCAGTTCTTC. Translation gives CASSPLTESSYNEQFF.

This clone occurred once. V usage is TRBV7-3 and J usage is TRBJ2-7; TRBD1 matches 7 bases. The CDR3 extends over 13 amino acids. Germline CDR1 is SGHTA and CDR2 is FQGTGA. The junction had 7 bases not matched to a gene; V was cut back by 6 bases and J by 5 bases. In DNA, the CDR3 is TGTGCCAGCAGTCCTCACAGGGGAAACGAGCAGTACTTC. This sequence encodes CASSPHRGNEQYF.

The CDR3, as DNA: TGCAGCGGTACAGATGTCGCGAACACCGGGGAGCTGTTTTTT. Translating gives CSGTDVANTGELFF. The gene calls are TRBV29-1 and TRBJ2-2, with unresolved D. The V and J ends lost 7 bases and 0 bases respectively, with 12 bases between them. CDR3 length: 14 amino acids. The germline V gene has CDR1 SQVTM and CDR2 ANQGSEA.

CDR3 sequence (DNA): TGTGCCAGCAGCTTACGGGTGTACAATGAGCAGTTCTTC. This gives the protein CASSLRVYNEQFF. The chain combines TRBV7-9 with TRBJ2-1, with D unresolved. Germline V lookup: CDR1 SEHNR, CDR2 FQNEAQ (reference sequence). V gave up 2 bases and J gave up 4 bases, with 6 bases separating them. The CDR3 loop spans 13 amino acids.

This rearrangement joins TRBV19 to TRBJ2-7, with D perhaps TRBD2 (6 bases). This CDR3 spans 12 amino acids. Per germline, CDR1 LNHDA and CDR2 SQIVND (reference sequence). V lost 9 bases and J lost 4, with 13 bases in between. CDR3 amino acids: CASSPGGYEQYF. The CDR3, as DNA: TGTGCCAGCAGCCCCGGGGGTTACGAGCAGTACTTC.